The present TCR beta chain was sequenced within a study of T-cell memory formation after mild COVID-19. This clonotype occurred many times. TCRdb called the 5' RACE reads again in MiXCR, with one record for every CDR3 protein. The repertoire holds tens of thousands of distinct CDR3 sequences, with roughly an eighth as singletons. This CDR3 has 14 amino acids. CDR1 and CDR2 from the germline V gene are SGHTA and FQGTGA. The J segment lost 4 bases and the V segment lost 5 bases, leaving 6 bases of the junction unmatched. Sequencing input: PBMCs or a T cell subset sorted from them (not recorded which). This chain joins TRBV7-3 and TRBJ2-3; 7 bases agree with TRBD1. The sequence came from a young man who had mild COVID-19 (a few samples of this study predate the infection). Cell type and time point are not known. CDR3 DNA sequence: TGTGCCAGCAGCGCCGGACAGGCCTCAGATACGCAGTATTTT. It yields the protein CASSAGQASDTQYF.